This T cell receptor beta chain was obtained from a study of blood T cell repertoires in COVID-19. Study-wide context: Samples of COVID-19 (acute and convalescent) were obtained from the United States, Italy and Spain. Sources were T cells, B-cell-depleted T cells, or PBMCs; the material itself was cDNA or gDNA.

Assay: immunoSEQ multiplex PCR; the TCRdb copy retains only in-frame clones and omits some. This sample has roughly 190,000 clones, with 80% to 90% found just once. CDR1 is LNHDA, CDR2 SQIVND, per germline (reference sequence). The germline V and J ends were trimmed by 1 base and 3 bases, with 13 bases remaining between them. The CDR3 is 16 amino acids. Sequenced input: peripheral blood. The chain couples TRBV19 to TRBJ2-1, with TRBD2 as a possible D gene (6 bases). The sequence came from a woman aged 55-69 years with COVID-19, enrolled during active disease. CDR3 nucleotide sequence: TGTGCCAGTAGTATAGGGGGTAGCGGAAGCTACAATGAGCAGTTCTTC. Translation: CASSIGGSGSYNEQFF.